What follows are 19 T cell receptor beta chains derived from one specimen sequenced in a study of human T cells and chemical hapten exposure. MiXCR, applied by TCRdb to the RACE reads, yields one record per CDR3 protein. Of roughly 200,000 distinct CDR3 sequences in the sample, under 25% were seen once. Described time point: patch test 3, about 24 weeks after DPC sensitization. The treatment is: therapeutic diphenylcyclopropenone sensitization with weekly scalp DPC. The sequencing used whole blood, collected in connection with sensitization to the hapten diphenylcyclopropenone (DPC). The receptors come from a woman between 40 and 50 years old with alopecia areata. Some clones in this sample may be carry-over from other donors' samples.

This clonotype was seen repeatedly, ten times or more. The rearrangement uses TRBV11-2 and TRBJ2-5; D is unclear. V was trimmed by 2 bases and J by 4 bases, leaving 8 bases between them. CDR3 size: 13 residues. From germline, CDR1 is SGHAT and CDR2 FQNNGV. CDR3 sequence: CASSLPHRETQYF. The CDR3 region has the DNA TGTGCCAGCAGCTTACCACATCGAGAGACCCAGTACTTC. The full variable domain, with the rest looked up from reference TRBV11-2 and TRBJ2-5, is EAGVAQSPRYKIIEKRQSVAFWCNPISGHATLYWYQQILGQGPKLLIQFQNNGVVDDSQLPKDRFSAERLKGVDSTLKIQPAKLEDSAVYLCASSLPHRETQYFGPGTRLLVL.

The chain carries TRBV20-1 and TRBJ1-1, with D uncertain. Trimming took 1 base from V and 1 from J, leaving 7 bases between them. The germline gives CDR1 DFQATT, CDR2 SNEGSKA (reference sequence). This CDR3 is built from 13 residues. CDR3 nucleotide sequence: TGCAGTGCTAGAGTTTCCGGGAACACTGAAGCTTTCTTT. This gives the protein CSARVSGNTEAFF.

This chain joins TRBV6-5 and TRBJ1-5, with 9 positions matching TRBD1. Trimming at V came to 5 bases and at J to 2 bases, leaving 4 bases not matched to a gene. Per the germline V gene, CDR1 is MNHEY and CDR2 is SVGAGI. The CDR3 extends over 15 amino acids. The DNA of the CDR3 is TGTGCCAGCAGTACACGGACAGGGGGCAATCAGCCCCAGCATTTT. This translates into CASSTRTGGNQPQHF.

This clonotype came up a few times. The chain recombines TRBV27 with TRBJ2-3; no clear D gene. CDR1 and CDR2 (germline): MNHEY, SMNVEV (reference sequence). V gave up 2 bases and J gave up 0 bases, with 9 bases separating them. This CDR3 spans 15 amino acids. The DNA of the CDR3 is TGTGCCAGCAGTTTAGCCCCCACTAGCACAGATACGCAGTATTTT. Its protein product is CASSLAPTSTDTQYF.

This rearrangement joins TRBV24-1 to TRBJ2-2; possibly TRBD1 for D (6 bases). V was pared by 3 bases and J by 7 bases, with 17 bases between. The CDR3 sequence is 16 residues long. Germline assignment: CDR1 KGHDR and CDR2 SFDVKD. This chain's CDR3 is CATSDTGHFDVGELFF. For the CDR3, the DNA is TGTGCCACCAGTGATACAGGGCACTTCGATGTCGGGGAGCTGTTTTTT.

This chain uses TRBV29-1 with TRBJ1-1; perhaps TRBD1 as D (5 bases). This CDR3 is built from 15 residues. The V gene's germline CDR1 is SQVTM and CDR2 ANQGSEA. V lost 1 base, J lost 6 bases, and 18 bases lay in between. The CDR3 bases are TGCAGCGTTGAAGGGGGTGAGGGTCGGGGCGCTGAAGCTTTCTTT. It translates to CSVEGGEGRGAEAFF.

V is TRBV5-5 and J is TRBJ2-3; D possibly corresponds to TRBD1 (5 bases). Per germline, CDR1 SGHKS and CDR2 YYEKEE (reference sequence). V was trimmed by 5 bases and J by 0 bases, leaving 13 bases between them. This CDR3 contains 15 residues. The CDR3 DNA is TGTGCCAGCAGATTCCAGGGTTATAGCACAGATACGCAGTATTTT. Translated, it gives CASRFQGYSTDTQYF.

This clonotype was seen a handful of times. The chain joins TRBV14 to TRBJ2-7; 7 bases line up with TRBD1. After removal of 8 bases from V and 2 bases from J, the junction contained 9 bases not matched to a gene. CDR1 SGHDN and CDR2 FVKESK come from the germline V gene. The CDR3 consists of 14 residues. Here the CDR3 DNA reads TGTGCCAGCTCGGACAGGACCCTAACCTACGAGCAGTACTTC. It translates to CASSDRTLTYEQYF.

Only a few counts were recorded for this clonotype. The chain is built from TRBV29-1 and TRBJ2-7; TRBD1 matches 8 bases. This CDR3 contains 12 residues. CDR1 and CDR2 from the germline V gene are SQVTM and ANQGSEA. V shed 4 bases and J 5 bases; nucleotides not matched to a gene: 4. The CDR3 coding sequence is TGCAGCGTTGGGCAGGGGGCCCACGAGCAGTACTTC. It specifies CSVGQGAHEQYF.

This clonotype has a handful of counts. This chain connects TRBV3-1 to TRBJ2-7; 10 bases fit TRBD1. The CDR3 sequence is 14 residues long. CDR1 LGHDT and CDR2 YNNKEL come from the germline V gene (reference sequence). The V gene end was trimmed by 4 bases and the J gene end by 3 bases; junction bases not matched to a gene: 3. The CDR3 coding sequence is TGTGCCAGCAGCCCCTGGACAGGGGGCTACGAGCAGTACTTC. This codes for CASSPWTGGYEQYF.

The rearrangement joins TRBV7-2 to TRBJ2-5; D remains ambiguous. The germline CDR1 and CDR2 sequences are SGHTA and FQGNSA. There are 13 residues in the CDR3. V lost 1 base to trimming and J lost 2 bases, with 5 bases between them. CDR3 residues: CASSLVFQETQYF. CDR3 bases: TGTGCCAGCAGCTTAGTTTTTCAAGAGACCCAGTACTTC.

The chain uses TRBV6-1 and TRBJ2-6, with TRBD1 matching 7 bases. The CDR3 totals 15 residues. CDR1 is MNHNS and CDR2 is SASEGT in the germline V gene. Trimming removed 6 bases from V and 1 base from J; junction bases left unmatched: 3. The CDR3 is CASRSGGSGANVLTF. The CDR3 DNA is TGTGCCAGCAGATCAGGGGGATCTGGGGCCAACGTCCTGACTTTC.

DNA of the CDR3: TGTGCCACCAGCAGAGATTCGGGTCCTTACGAGCAGTACTTC. It specifies CATSRDSGPYEQYF. V gene TRBV15 combines with J gene TRBJ2-7; D gene uncertain. V was trimmed by 0 bases and J by 4 bases, leaving 10 bases between them. Germline CDR1 LNHNV, CDR2 YYDKDF (reference sequence). The CDR3 is 14 residues long.

In its sample, this clonotype was seen a few times. This rearrangement joins TRBV10-3 to TRBJ2-7; 14 positions match TRBD2. J lost 4 bases, V lost 6 bases, and 8 bases had no gene match. The CDR3 spans 16 residues. In germline, CDR1 is ENHRY, CDR2 SYGVKD. CDR3 sequence reads: CAISYTGTSGRYEQYF. As DNA, the CDR3 is TGTGCCATCAGCTATACCGGGACTAGCGGGAGATACGAGCAGTACTTC.

This clonotype appeared a few times. The rearrangement uses TRBV29-1 and TRBJ2-1; tentatively, D is TRBD1 (5 bases). Germline V gives CDR1 SQVTM, CDR2 ANQGSEA. The CDR3 contains 10 residues. V shed 6 bases and J shed 8 bases, with 8 bases lying between them. The DNA of the CDR3 is TGCAGCGTCGCCAGGGATGAGCAGTTCTTC. Its protein product is CSVARDEQFF.

This chain connects TRBV10-3 to TRBJ2-1; D remains unclear. Trimming cost V 3 bases and J 4 bases, with 13 bases left between them. This CDR3 comprises 15 residues. The V gene's germline CDR1 is ENHRY and CDR2 SYGVKD. The CDR3 reads CAISDRVGVYNEQFF. In DNA form, the CDR3 reads TGTGCCATCAGTGACCGCGTAGGCGTTTACAATGAGCAGTTCTTC.

The rearrangement joins TRBV7-2 to TRBJ2-7, with no clear D. The CDR3 loop spans 13 amino acids. Germline V gene lookup returns CDR1 SGHTA and CDR2 FQGNSA. Deletions cut 2 bases from V and 7 bases from J, with 12 bases between. CDR3 region: CASSLNSAGEQYF. The CDR3, as DNA: TGTGCCAGCAGCTTAAATAGTGCCGGGGAGCAGTACTTC.

In its sample, this clonotype was seen a few times. J is TRBJ2-1 and V is TRBV20-1; 10 bases are a match to TRBD2. With V trimmed by 6 bases and J by 7 bases, 9 bases remained unmatched. Germline loops: CDR1 DFQATT, CDR2 SNEGSKA (reference sequence). CDR3 length: 14 residues. The CDR3: CSARRASGGNEQFF. As DNA, the CDR3 is TGCAGTGCAAGAAGGGCTAGCGGGGGTAATGAGCAGTTCTTC.

The chain joins TRBV29-1 to TRBJ1-2; unclear D gene. The germline V and J ends were trimmed by 7 bases and 2 bases, with 11 bases remaining between them. Per germline, CDR1 SQVTM and CDR2 ANQGSEA. The CDR3 covers 12 residues. CDR3 coding DNA: TGCAGCGGCGAGCACGGAAACTATGGCTACACCTTC. It yields the protein CSGEHGNYGYTF.